The source of this T cell receptor (beta chain) is a study of T cell repertoires in cytomegalovirus infection. Looking at the study overall: CMV epitopes in the study were HLA-C-restricted (recently identified) and HLA-B-restricted (well studied). CMV infection plus the matching HLA type was flagged by public TCR beta signatures. Study findings and constraints: Identification of carriers of CMV plus the relevant HLA was performed using cumulative public TCR beta family frequency. HLA-C-restricted TCR beta clonotypes specific for CMV led the ex vivo response.

As for this clonotype: Its antigen is not known. The CDR3 does not close with the conserved phenylalanine or tryptophan, likely indicating a read error.

The CDR3 contains 15 residues. Germline V gives CDR1 SGHVS, CDR2 FNYEAQ. TCRdb redid the calling of the reads with MiXCR, one entry per CDR3 protein. The sample lists some 800,000 distinct CDR3 sequences; 32% were seen once. The starting material was cultured CD8+ T cells from PBMCs, obtained from culture after CMV antigen stimulation. The chain recombines TRBV7-6 with TRBJ2-1, with 7 bases matching TRBD1. This receptor was taken from a human donor in good health (CMV status not recorded). Some clones in this sample may be carry-over from other donors' samples. DNA of the CDR3: TGTGCTAGCAGCTTAACAAGGGGGCTTGGAAATGAGCAGTTCATC. It translates to CASSLTRGLGNEQFI.